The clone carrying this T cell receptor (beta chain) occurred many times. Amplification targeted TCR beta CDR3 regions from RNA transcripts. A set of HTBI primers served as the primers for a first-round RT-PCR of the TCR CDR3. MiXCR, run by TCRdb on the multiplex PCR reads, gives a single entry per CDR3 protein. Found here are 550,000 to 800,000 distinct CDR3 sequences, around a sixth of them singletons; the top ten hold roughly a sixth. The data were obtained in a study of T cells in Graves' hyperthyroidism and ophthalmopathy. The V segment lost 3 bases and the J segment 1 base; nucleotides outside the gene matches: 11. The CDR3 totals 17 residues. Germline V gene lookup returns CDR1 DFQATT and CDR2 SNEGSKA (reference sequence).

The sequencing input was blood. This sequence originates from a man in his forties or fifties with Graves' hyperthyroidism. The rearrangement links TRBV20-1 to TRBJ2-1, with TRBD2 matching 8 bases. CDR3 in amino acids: CSASRTSTRRSYNEQFF. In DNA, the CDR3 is TGCAGTGCTAGTCGGACTAGCACCCGAAGATCCTACAATGAGCAGTTCTTC.